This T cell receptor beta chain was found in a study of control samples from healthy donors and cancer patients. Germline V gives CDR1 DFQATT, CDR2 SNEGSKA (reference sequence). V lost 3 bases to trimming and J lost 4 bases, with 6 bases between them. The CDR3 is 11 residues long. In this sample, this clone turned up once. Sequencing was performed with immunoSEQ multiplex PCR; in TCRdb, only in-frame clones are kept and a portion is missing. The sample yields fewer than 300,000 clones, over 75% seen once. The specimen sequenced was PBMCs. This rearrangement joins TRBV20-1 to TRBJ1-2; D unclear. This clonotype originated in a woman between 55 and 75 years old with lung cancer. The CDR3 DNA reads TGCAGTGCTAGGACGGGCTATGGCTACACCTTC. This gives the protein CSARTGYGYTF.